What follows are 25 T cell receptor beta chains derived from one specimen sequenced in a study of T-cell reconstitution after alpha-beta-depleted transplantation in children. A library of TCRbeta sequences, prepared with unique molecular identifiers, was generated. TCRdb reprocessed the PCR reads with MiXCR, giving one entry per CDR3 protein. The sample lists about 580,000 distinct CDR3 sequences; 25% to 30% were seen once. This sample comprised PBMCs, obtained before TCRalphabeta/CD19-depleted stem cell transplant. The origin of the receptors is a boy younger than two with Wiskott-Aldrich syndrome, due to receive a stem cell transplant.

The CDR3 reads CASSLRPNRGDQPQHF. In nucleotides, the CDR3 is TGTGCCAGCAGTTTACGTCCCAACAGGGGGGATCAGCCCCAGCATTTT. This chain joins TRBV28 and TRBJ1-5, with 8 bases aligning to TRBD1. Germline trimming cut 2 bases from V and 5 bases from J; bases unmatched to any gene: 8. CDR3 length: 16 residues. Per the germline V gene, CDR1 is MDHEN and CDR2 is SYDVKM. The full variable domain, its missing parts supplied by reference TRBV28 and TRBJ1-5, is DVKVTQSSRYLVKRTGEKVFLECVQDMDHENMFWYRQDPGLGLRLIYFSYDVKMKEKGDIPEGYSVSREKKERFSLILESASTNQTSMYLCASSLRPNRGDQPQHFGDGTRLSIL.

This sequence joins TRBV5-1 and TRBJ2-1, with 12 nucleotides matching TRBD2. Germline V lookup: CDR1 SGHRS, CDR2 YFSETQ. The ends lost 1 base at V and 4 bases at J; junction bases unmatched: 6. The CDR3 is 17 amino acids. Written as DNA, the CDR3 is TGCGCCAGCAGCTTGATGGCTAGCGGGAGGGGTTACAATGAGCAGTTCTTC. Encoded protein: CASSLMASGRGYNEQFF.

This clonotype has a handful of counts. This chain connects TRBV5-1 to TRBJ2-3; TRBD2 agrees at 8 bases. After removal of 5 bases from V and 2 bases from J, the junction contained 4 bases not matched to a gene. The CDR3 totals 14 residues. Germline lookup yields CDR1 SGHRS and CDR2 YFSETQ. The CDR3 sequence: CASRGGLDTDTQYF. The CDR3, as DNA: TGCGCCAGCAGGGGGGGACTAGACACAGATACGCAGTATTTT.

This clonotype was picked up a small number of times. This chain joins TRBV12-3 or TRBV12-4 and TRBJ2-7; either TRBD1 or TRBD2 may supply D (5 bases each). The CDR3 is made up of 13 amino acids. Trimming left V 6 bases short and J 3 bases short, with 12 bases between. In DNA, the CDR3 is TGTGCCAGCAGGGAGTGGGACGGCTACGAGCAGTACTTC. This translates into CASREWDGYEQYF.

This clonotype was seen a handful of times. The chain couples TRBV5-6 to TRBJ1-5, with a possible D match to TRBD1 (5 bases). Germline V lookup: CDR1 SGHDT, CDR2 YYEEEE. The CDR3 totals 14 residues. V lost 1 base to trimming and J lost 6 bases, with 11 bases between them. CDR3 bases: TGTGCCAGCAGCTTGAGGTCAGGGAGTCAGCCCCAGCATTTT. Translation: CASSLRSGSQPQHF.

The chain has TRBV5-1 and TRBJ2-7, with TRBD2 identical over 9 bases. The CDR3 extends over 15 amino acids. After removal of 0 bases from V and 2 bases from J, the junction contained 3 bases not matched to a gene. Germline values: CDR1 SGHRS, CDR2 YFSETQ. CDR3 amino acids: CASSLDPSGAYEQYF. The CDR3 nucleotides read TGCGCCAGCAGCTTGGATCCTAGCGGGGCCTACGAGCAGTACTTC.

Only a few counts were recorded for this clonotype. The chain combines TRBV5-1 with TRBJ2-1; 8 bases line up with TRBD2. The CDR3 has 17 residues. The germline CDR1 and CDR2 sequences are SGHRS and YFSETQ. V gave up 4 bases and J gave up 4 bases; unmatched junction bases: 13. CDR3: CASSRRTSPLLYNEQFF. CDR3 nucleotide sequence: TGCGCCAGCAGCCGCAGGACTAGCCCCCTTTTGTACAATGAGCAGTTCTTC.

This clonotype has a handful of counts. This sequence joins TRBV12-3 or TRBV12-4 and TRBJ1-2; D not resolved. V dropped 5 bases and J dropped 7 bases, with 11 bases sitting between them. CDR3 length equals 12 residues. The CDR3 sequence: CASSKPTGGYTF. CDR3 bases: TGTGCCAGCAGTAAACCGACTGGTGGCTACACCTTC.

Ten or more counts support this clonotype. The CDR3 DNA is TGTGCCACCCGGAGGGGGGAACAGCCCCAGCATTTT. Its protein product is CATRRGEQPQHF. This chain uses TRBV27 with TRBJ1-5, with D maybe TRBD1 (6 bases). CDR1 is MNHEY, CDR2 SMNVEV, per germline (reference sequence). The CDR3 sequence is 12 residues long. V lost 10 bases and J 7 bases, leaving 14 bases between the germline ends.

The V call is TRBV12-3 or TRBV12-4, the J call TRBJ2-3; the D gene is possibly TRBD1 (6 bases). The CDR3 extends over 12 amino acids. Trimming cost V 4 bases and J 7 bases, with 9 bases left between them. The CDR3 sequence is CASSSRGNTQYF. In DNA form, the CDR3 reads TGTGCCAGCAGTTCCAGGGGAAATACGCAGTATTTT.

This clonotype was counted only a few times. V gene TRBV20-1 combines with J gene TRBJ1-2; 7 bases fit TRBD1. CDR1 and CDR2 (germline): DFQATT, SNEGSKA (reference sequence). This CDR3 spans 13 amino acids. The V segment lost 0 bases and the J segment 7 bases; nucleotides outside the gene matches: 5. The CDR3 sequence: CSARDYRGGGYTF. The CDR3 nucleotides are TGCAGTGCTAGAGATTACAGGGGCGGTGGCTACACCTTC.

This clonotype was recorded a few times. The chain recombines TRBV5-1 with TRBJ2-1; D is possibly TRBD2 (6 bases). V was trimmed by 0 bases and J by 4 bases, leaving 11 bases between them. Germline assignment: CDR1 SGHRS and CDR2 YFSETQ. This CDR3 has 15 residues. Here the CDR3 reads CASSLELARYNEQFF. The DNA of the CDR3 is TGCGCCAGCAGCTTGGAGCTAGCGAGATACAATGAGCAGTTCTTC.

The chain links TRBV18 to TRBJ2-2; D not certain. Germline CDR1 and CDR2: KGHSH and LQKENI. The CDR3 totals 14 residues. The V and J ends lost 3 bases and 6 bases respectively, with 11 bases between them. The CDR3 DNA follows: TGTGCCAGCTCACCCTTCAGGCCTCCCGGGGAGCTGTTTTTT. It yields the protein CASSPFRPPGELFF.

V and J are TRBV27 and TRBJ2-7; 9 bases line up with TRBD2. The CDR3 covers 15 residues. V shed 3 bases, J shed 5 bases, and the junction held 8 bases outside the gene matches. Germline values: CDR1 MNHEY, CDR2 SMNVEV (reference sequence). DNA for the CDR3: TGTGCCAGCAGTTTCAGTGCGGGAGGGCCGAACGAGCAGTACTTC. Amino acid sequence: CASSFSAGGPNEQYF.

The rearrangement uses TRBV5-5 and TRBJ1-2, with TRBD1 matching over 12 bases. The CDR3 totals 16 residues. CDR1 and CDR2 (germline): SGHKS, YYEKEE (reference sequence). V was clipped by 4 bases and J by 5 bases; unmatched bases: 9. The CDR3 DNA reads as TGTGCCAGCAGCAAGGGACAGGGGGCGCAAGAATATGGCTACACCTTC. Translated: CASSKGQGAQEYGYTF.

This clonotype appeared many times. A read error may produce the germline difference seen at one junction end. This chain joins TRBV5-1 and TRBJ2-3, with 11 bases lining up with TRBD2. The germline CDR1 and CDR2 sequences are SGHRS and YFSETQ. The CDR3 length is 15 residues. The CDR3 sequence: CASSAGLAGTDTQYF. The DNA for the CDR3 is TGTGCCAGCAGCGCGGGACTAGCGGGCACAGATACGCAGTATTTT.

The V call is TRBV24-1, the J call TRBJ2-1; perhaps TRBD2 as D (5 bases). This CDR3 comprises 13 residues. In germline, CDR1 is KGHDR, CDR2 SFDVKD. The V end was cut by 4 bases, the J end by 5 bases, with 8 bases between. As DNA, the CDR3 is TGTGCCACCAGTGACCCCGGGAACAATGAGCAGTTCTTC. As protein: CATSDPGNNEQFF.

This clonotype was seen only a few times. V and J are TRBV5-1 and TRBJ2-1, with 8 bases aligning to TRBD1. The CDR3 extends over 15 amino acids. Germline V gene sequence: CDR1 SGHRS, CDR2 YFSETQ. V was clipped by 2 bases and J by 7 bases; unmatched bases: 8. The DNA for the CDR3 is TGCGCCAGCAGCTTTGGCACAGGGGGTAGGAATGAGCAGTTCTTC. Protein: CASSFGTGGRNEQFF.

This sequence joins TRBV6-5 and TRBJ1-2, with D uncertain. Trimming removed 4 bases from V and 5 bases from J, with 11 bases in between. Germline CDR1 reads MNHEY; CDR2 reads SVGAGI. The CDR3 loop spans 13 amino acids. In nucleotides, the CDR3 is TGTGCCAGCAGTTCCAAGCCCAGATATGGCTACACCTTC. Its translation is CASSSKPRYGYTF.

The V and J genes are TRBV7-9 and TRBJ2-1; 10 positions match TRBD2. With V trimmed by 5 bases and J by 6 bases, 10 bases remained unmatched. The V gene's germline CDR1 is SEHNR and CDR2 FQNEAQ (reference sequence). The CDR3 is 16 residues long. The CDR3 loop is CASSPLPSGSGNEQFF. In DNA form, the CDR3 reads TGTGCCAGCAGCCCTCTACCTAGCGGGAGCGGCAATGAGCAGTTCTTC. Supplemented by reference TRBV7-9 and TRBJ2-1, the full variable domain reads DTGVSQNPRHKITKRGQNVTFRCDPISEHNRLYWYRQTLGQGPEFLTYFQNEAQLEKSRLLSDRFSAERPKGSFSTLEIQRTEQGDSAMYLCASSPLPSGSGNEQFFGPGTRLTVL.

The gene calls are TRBV10-3 and TRBJ1-2; D perhaps matches TRBD1 (6 bases). V lost 6 bases, J lost 1 base, and 9 bases lay in between. CDR1 is ENHRY, CDR2 SYGVKD, per germline. The CDR3 loop spans 13 amino acids. In nucleotides, the CDR3 is TGTGCCATCAGGCAGGACAGTAACTATGGCTACACCTTC. This sequence encodes CAIRQDSNYGYTF.

At least ten counts were recorded for this clonotype. Here the CDR3 reads CASSVGGETQYF. The DNA of the CDR3 is TGTGCCAGCAGCGTAGGTGGAGAGACCCAGTACTTC. The rearrangement links TRBV28 to TRBJ2-5, with D hard to call. V dropped 6 bases and J dropped 4 bases, with 9 bases sitting between them. Germline assignment: CDR1 MDHEN and CDR2 SYDVKM. CDR3 size: 12 residues.

The CDR3 here is CSARDWGGMTSGATDTQYF. CDR3 coding DNA: TGCAGTGCTAGAGATTGGGGCGGGATGACTAGCGGGGCCACAGATACGCAGTATTTT. V and J are TRBV20-1 and TRBJ2-3; TRBD2 aligns across 11 bases. Germline-derived CDR1 and CDR2 are DFQATT and SNEGSKA (reference sequence). V shed 0 bases and J 2 bases; nucleotides not matched to a gene: 13. CDR3 size: 19 residues.

This clonotype was picked up a small number of times. The chain combines TRBV28 with TRBJ1-4, with D maybe TRBD1 (5 bases). The CDR3 has 15 amino acids. Trimming left V 5 bases short and J 0 bases short, with 10 bases between. Germline values: CDR1 MDHEN, CDR2 SYDVKM. CDR3 sequence: CASSAPGTTNEKLFF. The CDR3 DNA is TGTGCCAGCAGTGCCCCAGGGACAACTAATGAAAAACTGTTTTTT.

The chain couples TRBV5-1 to TRBJ1-1; maybe TRBD1 (6 bases). This CDR3 has 15 residues. Germline lookup yields CDR1 SGHRS and CDR2 YFSETQ. V lost 4 bases to trimming and J lost 1 base, with 14 bases between them. In nucleotides, the CDR3 is TGCGCCAGCAGCAGTAAGGGGGGGGCGAACACTGAAGCTTTCTTT. Protein product: CASSSKGGANTEAFF.